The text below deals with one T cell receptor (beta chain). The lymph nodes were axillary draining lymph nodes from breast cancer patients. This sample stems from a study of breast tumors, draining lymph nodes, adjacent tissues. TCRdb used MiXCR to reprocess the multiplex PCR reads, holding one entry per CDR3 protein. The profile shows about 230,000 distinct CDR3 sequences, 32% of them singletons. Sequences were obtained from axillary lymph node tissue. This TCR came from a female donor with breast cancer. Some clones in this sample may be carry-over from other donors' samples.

The CDR3: CIASYGTVSNEQFF. In DNA, the CDR3 is TGCATTGCCAGCTATGGGACGGTGAGCAATGAGCAGTTCTTC. The gene calls are TRBV20-1 and TRBJ2-1; tentatively, D is TRBD1 or TRBD2 (5 bases each). This CDR3 has 14 amino acids. Germline V CDR1 and CDR2: DFQATT, SNEGSKA (reference sequence).